The 8 T cell receptor beta chains presented below share a single source sample, sequenced in a study of monozygotic twins with inflammatory bowel disease. TCRdb re-called the 5' RACE reads; every CDR3 protein appears as one record, without DNA. Recorded here are 300,000 to 450,000 distinct CDR3 sequences; the top ten clones represent about 2.5%. The sample consisted of blood. The receptor source for this set is a human donor with ulcerative colitis or Crohn's disease, or a healthy co-twin of an affected twin (not recorded which).

The V call is TRBV7-3, the J call TRBJ2-5; TCRdb returns TRBD2, unconfirmable since there is no DNA. The CDR3 extends over 19 amino acids. Germline-derived CDR1 and CDR2 are SGHTA and FQGTGA. CDR3 loop: CASSLIAGLAGGYQETQYF.

The V call is TRBV5-1, the J call TRBJ2-5. The CDR3 extends over 15 amino acids. Germline V gene data show CDR1 as SGHRS and CDR2 as YFSETQ. The CDR3 is CASSLDTVIQETQYF. The full variable domain, completed using reference TRBV5-1 and TRBJ2-5, is KAGVTQTPRYLIKTRGQQVTLSCSPISGHRSVSWYQQTPGQGLQFLFEYFSETQRNKGNFPGRFSGRQFSNSRSEMNVSTLELGDSALYLCASSLDTVIQETQYFGPGTRLLVL.

The J gene is TRBJ2-2, the V gene TRBV5-5; with no DNA, the TCRdb D assignment of TRBD1 cannot be verified. The CDR3 runs to 16 residues. Germline V gene lookup returns CDR1 SGHKS and CDR2 YYEKEE (reference sequence). CDR3 region: CASSTGTVYSPGELFF.

The V gene is TRBV4-3, the J gene TRBJ2-6; TCRdb's D call, TRBD1, is unchecked because there is no DNA. The CDR3 is 19 amino acids. Germline V lookup: CDR1 LGHNA, CDR2 YSLEER. CDR3 amino acids: CASSQDLQGANSGANVLTF.

The chain couples TRBV5-5 to TRBJ2-7; the D gene TCRdb calls, TRBD1, cannot be checked with no DNA. The CDR3 has 14 amino acids. Germline V gene sequence: CDR1 SGHKS, CDR2 YYEKEE (reference sequence). The CDR3 sequence: CASSLGRGRDEQYF.

This chain uses TRBV13 with TRBJ2-7. The CDR3 covers 11 residues. The germline CDR1 and CDR2 sequences are PRHDT and FYEKMQ (reference sequence). The CDR3 spells CASASSYEQYF.

The gene calls are TRBV20-1 and TRBJ2-2; the D call of TRBD2 rests on TCRdb alone, since no DNA is present to check it. This CDR3 is built from 17 residues. The germline V gene has CDR1 DFQATT and CDR2 SNEGSKA (reference sequence). CDR3: CSVSTRTATGNTGELFF.

The chain has TRBV29-1 and TRBJ2-3; no DNA is available, so the TRBD1 call from TCRdb remains unchecked. The CDR3 contains 15 residues. Germline V lookup: CDR1 SQVTM, CDR2 ANQGSEA. Here the CDR3 reads CSVDLGHAATDTQYF.